This T cell receptor (beta chain) is from a study of T cells after yellow fever vaccination. There are a few counts of this clonotype. The CDR3 has 13 amino acids. V lost 6 bases and J lost 6; bases outside the gene matches: 8. CDR1 DFQATT and CDR2 SNEGSKA come from the germline V gene (reference sequence). TCRdb used MiXCR to reprocess the 5' RACE reads, holding one entry per CDR3 protein. The sample records some 500,000 distinct CDR3 sequences, approximately 13% being singletons. The material sequenced was PBMCs, taken on the day of the yellow fever booster vaccination. The rearrangement uses TRBV20-1 and TRBJ2-1; the match to TRBD2 covers 7 bases. This TCR came from a man younger than 40 who received the YFV17D yellow fever vaccine. The CDR3 DNA reads TGCAGTGCCAAAAAGGCGGGGGTCAATGAGCAGTTCTTC. Encoded protein: CSAKKAGVNEQFF.